A single sample is the source of the 5 T cell receptor beta chains below, sequenced in a study of blood T cell repertoires in COVID-19. Clones were sequenced by immunoSEQ multiplex PCR, and TCRdb holds only the in-frame ones, with some missing. Counted here are over 150,000 clones, approximately 84% occurring once; the ten biggest clones make up around 7.5%. Sequencing was carried out using PBMCs or T cells enriched from blood (not recorded which). These receptors came from a middle-aged man who had recovered from COVID-19.

The genes are TRBV6-5 and TRBJ1-2; 8 nucleotides align to TRBD1. The CDR3 is made up of 14 amino acids. With 5 bases clipped from V and 7 bases from J, the junction kept 9 bases outside the gene matches. Per germline, CDR1 MNHEY and CDR2 SVGAGI. CDR3 amino acids: CASSTEGQESGYTF. Written as DNA, the CDR3 is TGTGCCAGCAGTACGGAGGGACAGGAAAGTGGCTACACCTTC.

The chain employs TRBV29-1 and TRBJ1-1, with D maybe TRBD1 (6 bases). Germline V gene sequence: CDR1 SQVTM, CDR2 ANQGSEA. This CDR3 is 14 amino acids long. With 1 base removed from V and 4 bases from J, the gap between germline ends came to 13 bases. The CDR3 DNA is TGCAGCGTTGAAGGCGAGGGGGGGTCCACTGAAGCTTTCTTT. This codes for CSVEGEGGSTEAFF.

This rearrangement joins TRBV2 to TRBJ2-3; the D gene is possibly TRBD2 (6 bases). This CDR3 has 15 amino acids. The V and J ends lost 4 bases and 0 bases respectively, with 11 bases between them. Germline values: CDR1 SNHLY, CDR2 FYNNEI. The chain's CDR3 is CASSVRRGSTDTQYF. The CDR3 DNA follows: TGTGCCAGCAGTGTGCGGCGGGGTAGCACAGATACGCAGTATTTT.

V gene TRBV9 combines with J gene TRBJ1-2, with D tentatively TRBD1 (5 bases). The CDR3 spans 13 residues. V dropped 6 bases and J dropped 2 bases, with 11 bases sitting between them. CDR1 is SGDLS, CDR2 YYNGEE, per germline. The chain's CDR3 is CASTNRGNYGYTF. CDR3 coding DNA: TGTGCCAGCACCAACCGGGGGAACTATGGCTACACCTTC.

The chain carries TRBV11-2 and TRBJ1-1, with D possibly being TRBD1 (6 bases). Germline lookup yields CDR1 SGHAT and CDR2 FQNNGV. Trimming took off 5 bases at V and 2 bases at J, with 12 bases between the two ends. The length of the CDR3 is 14 residues. CDR3 amino acids: CASSRGGANTEAFF. The CDR3 region has the DNA TGTGCCAGCAGCAGGGGGGGGGCTAACACTGAAGCTTTCTTT.